What follows are 8 T cell receptor beta chains derived from one specimen sequenced in a study of blood T cell repertoires in COVID-19. Using immunoSEQ multiplex PCR, the repertoire was profiled, and TCRdb retains in-frame clones only, with some absent. The repertoire has 100,000 to 150,000 clones, 79% of them found once; the top ten carry about 40%. Sequences were obtained from peripheral blood. The receptor set was obtained from a man aged 35 to 55 with active or convalescent COVID-19.

This clone occurred once. The chain is built from TRBV28 and TRBJ1-4, with 9 positions matching TRBD1. Germline loops: CDR1 MDHEN, CDR2 SYDVKM. J lost 3 bases, V lost 4 bases, and 9 bases had no gene match. This CDR3 is built from 17 residues. CDR3 nucleotide sequence: TGTGCCAGCAGTTCTGCCGGGACAGGGAGTTCTAATGAAAAACTGTTTTTT. Its translation: CASSSAGTGSSNEKLFF.

This rearrangement joins TRBV3-1 (or the pseudogene TRBV3-2) to TRBJ2-3, with D unclear. Germline V gives CDR1 LGHDT, CDR2 YNNKEL (reference sequence). There are 15 residues in the CDR3. The ends were cut back, 1 base at V and 0 bases at J, with 8 bases in the middle. The CDR3 here is CASSQVRTSTDTQYF. The DNA for the CDR3 is TGTGCCAGCAGCCAAGTTAGAACTAGCACAGATACGCAGTATTTT.

The J gene is TRBJ2-3, the V gene TRBV19; possible D gene TRBD2, 6 bases. Germline CDR1 is LNHDA and CDR2 is SQIVND (reference sequence). The CDR3 runs to 14 residues. The V end was cut by 5 bases, the J end by 3 bases, with 12 bases between. The CDR3, as DNA: TGTGCCAGTAGTCGGACTACCACGACAGATACGCAGTATTTT. Translation: CASSRTTTTDTQYF.

V gene TRBV7-3 combines with J gene TRBJ1-2, with D possibly TRBD1 on 6 matching bases. V was cut by 5 bases and J by 2 bases, with 12 bases left in between. This CDR3 comprises 14 residues. Germline V lookup: CDR1 SGHTA, CDR2 FQGTGA. CDR3 nucleotides: TGTGCCAGCAGCCCCGGGCAGGGGAACTATGGCTACACCTTC. It specifies CASSPGQGNYGYTF.

The chain recombines TRBV4-1 with TRBJ1-1; TRBD1 matches 9 bases. The CDR3 is 15 residues long. Germline CDR1 is MGHRA and CDR2 is YSYEKL. V was clipped by 2 bases and J by 6 bases; unmatched bases: 7. The CDR3 loop reads CASSQPGQGIAEAFF. For the CDR3, the DNA is TGCGCCAGCAGCCAACCGGGACAGGGAATCGCTGAAGCTTTCTTT.

This clone was counted between two and nine times. The chain has TRBV19 and TRBJ2-3, with TRBD1 matching over 10 bases. The CDR3 loop spans 13 amino acids. Germline lookup yields CDR1 LNHDA and CDR2 SQIVND (reference sequence). With 8 bases clipped from V and 4 bases from J, the junction kept 3 bases outside the gene matches. CDR3 loop: CASSTGGPDTQYF. DNA of the CDR3: TGTGCCAGTTCGACAGGGGGCCCAGATACGCAGTATTTT. Combining the CDR3 with reference TRBV19 and TRBJ2-3 gives the whole variable domain DGGITQSPKYLFRKEGQNVTLSCEQNLNHDAMYWYRQDPGQGLRLIYYSQIVNDFQKGDIAEGYSVSREKKESFPLTVTSAQKNPTAFYLCASSTGGPDTQYFGPGTRLTVL.

This CDR3 reads CASSQVQGAGGYTF. For the CDR3, the DNA is TGTGCCAGCAGCCAAGTCCAGGGGGCGGGTGGCTACACCTTC. The gene calls are TRBV3-1 (or the pseudogene TRBV3-2) and TRBJ1-2, with TRBD1 matching 8 bases. Germline V gene data show CDR1 as LGHDT and CDR2 as YNNKEL (reference sequence). Losses at the gene ends were 1 base for V and 7 bases for J; bases not matched to a gene: 5. The CDR3 has 14 amino acids.

The CDR3 loop reads CASSLSQGTSKADTQYF. CDR3 bases: TGTGCCAGCAGCTTAAGTCAGGGGACAAGTAAGGCAGATACGCAGTATTTT. The chain couples TRBV7-9 to TRBJ2-3; D possibly corresponds to TRBD1 (6 bases). This CDR3 comprises 17 residues. The V end lost 2 bases, the J end lost 4 bases, and 19 bases lay between the germline ends. Germline CDR1 reads SEHNR; CDR2 reads FQNEAQ (reference sequence).